This T cell receptor beta chain appears in the sequencing data of a study of CD8 T cells in ankylosing spondylitis. Study observations and caveats: From matched ankylosing spondylitis synovial fluid, disease-linked clones were reportedly recovered at significantly enriched levels. Seven to nine highly homologous variants formed a TCR beta motif that appeared characteristic of ankylosing spondylitis blood.

With regard to this clonotype: As yet, its antigen is unknown.

Germline-derived CDR1 and CDR2 are SGHRS and YFSETQ. This CDR3 has 15 residues. After removal of 4 bases from V and 3 bases from J, the junction contained 6 bases not matched to a gene. MiXCR, applied by TCRdb to the 5' RACE reads, yields one record per CDR3 protein. Here the sample spans roughly 670,000 distinct CDR3 sequences, around a fifth being singletons. Sequencing was done on a sample of blood, either unsorted or a sorted T cell fraction (not recorded which). This TCR was recovered from a male donor with ankylosing spondylitis. The V gene is TRBV5-1, the J gene TRBJ2-2; 7 nucleotides match TRBD1. CDR3 bases: TGCGCCAGCAGCCCCCGACAGGGCTACACCGGGGAGCTGTTTTTT. This encodes CASSPRQGYTGELFF.